Listed below are T cell receptor beta chains from one sample, sequenced in a study of T cells in Graves' hyperthyroidism and ophthalmopathy. One entry per CDR3 protein, called by TCRdb with MiXCR from the multiplex PCR reads. This table holds around 700,000 distinct CDR3 sequences, around 20% found once. Sequencing input: blood. These receptors all stem from a woman in her forties or fifties with Graves' hyperthyroidism that later progressed to Graves' ophthalmopathy. The CDR3 runs from the conserved cysteine through the conserved F or W. A D gene is named only where the DNA matches it firmly. Not all rows give a size; the values are once, few, many and, for expanded clones, a class.

CDR3 DNA	CDR3 protein	V gene	J gene	D gene	clone size
TGTGCCAGCAGTTCCCCTGGGGGGGTTACTGAAGCTTTCTTT	CASSSPGGVTEAFF	TRBV6-1	TRBJ1-1	NA	many
TGCAGTCTTACTAGCGGGGGGCCCTACAATGAGCAGTTCTTC	CSLTSGGPYNEQFF	TRBV20-1	TRBJ2-1	TRBD2	few
TGTGCCAGCAGCTTGGGGAGTCTCACTGAAGCTTTCTTT	CASSLGSLTEAFF	TRBV13	TRBJ1-1	NA	NA
TGTGCCAGCAGCGGGTCCCCCGAGGGGGTCTCTTGGAGCGGGGCCGGGGGAGAGACCCAGTACTTC	CASSGSPEGVSWSGAGGETQYF	TRBV9	TRBJ2-5	NA	NA
TGCAGTGCTAGTGTGGACAGGGTTACACCCCTCCACTTT	CSASVDRVTPLHF	TRBV20-1	TRBJ1-6	TRBD1	NA
TGTGCTAGTGGTTTCATGGGGACAGCCCTCTACGAGCAGTACTTC	CASGFMGTALYEQYF	TRBV12-5	TRBJ2-7	TRBD1	NA
TGTGCCAGCAGGGGGGCTGGTAACACTGAAGCTTTCTTT	CASRGAGNTEAFF	TRBV11-3	TRBJ1-1	NA	many
TGCGCCAGCAGCGACTACAGAACAGATACGCAGTATTTT	CASSDYRTDTQYF	TRBV5-1	TRBJ2-3	NA	many
TGTGCCAGCAGCGTAGTAGGAGGCGAGGCTTTCTTT	CASSVVGGEAFF	TRBV9	TRBJ1-1	NA	NA
TGTGCCAGCAGCTTAGGATGGAGGGGCTACACCTTC	CASSLGWRGYTF	TRBV7-2	TRBJ1-2	NA	many
TGTGCCAGCAGCCTAACGCAGGGACAGCCAAGCACAGATACGCAGTATTTT	CASSLTQGQPSTDTQYF	TRBV7-8	TRBJ2-3	TRBD1	NA
TGTGCCAGCAGTCGATCGGGATACGCTAACTATGGCTACACCTTC	CASSRSGYANYGYTF	TRBV6-2/TRBV6-3	TRBJ1-2	NA	NA
TGTGCCAGTAGAGTAAGGTCATCGGGGAATTTGAACACTGAAGCTTTCTTT	CASRVRSSGNLNTEAFF	TRBV19	TRBJ1-1	NA	many
TGTGCCAGCAGTTACTCTCGTCAGGATGAGCAGTTCTTC	CASSYSRQDEQFF	TRBV6-5	TRBJ2-1	NA	few
TGCAGTGCTAGGGGGATAGAGCATAGCGATGGCTACACCTTC	CSARGIEHSDGYTF	TRBV20-1	TRBJ1-2	NA	many
TGTGCCAGCAGCCGGGTAGAGGGACGGACCCAGTACTTC	CASSRVEGRTQYF	TRBV9	TRBJ2-5	NA	NA
TGCAGTGCTAGAGATAAGCAAGAGACCCAGTACTTC	CSARDKQETQYF	TRBV20-1	TRBJ2-5	NA	few
TGTGCCAGCAGTGACACGGGACAGCTAAACTATGGCTACACCTTC	CASSDTGQLNYGYTF	TRBV11-2	TRBJ1-2	TRBD1	NA
TGTGCCTGGAATACAGGCGCCTACAATGAGCAGTTCTTC	CAWNTGAYNEQFF	TRBV30	TRBJ2-1	NA	few
TGCGCCAGCAGCCAAGATACCAGCGGAATCTCCTACGAGCAGTACTTC	CASSQDTSGISYEQYF	TRBV4-1	TRBJ2-7	NA	few
TGCAGTGCTATCCCTACCCCTGGGAGCAATCAGCCCCAGCATTTT	CSAIPTPGSNQPQHF	TRBV20-1	TRBJ1-5	NA	few
TGCAGTGCTAGAGACGGGACCGCTGGTGGCCCTGAAGCTTTCTTT	CSARDGTAGGPEAFF	TRBV20-1	TRBJ1-1	NA	many
TGTGCCAGCAGCACCAGCAGGGTAGAGCAGTTCTTC	CASSTSRVEQFF	TRBV3-1	TRBJ2-1	NA	NA
TGTGCCACCAGCAGAGAGATAGTGAACACCGGGGAGCTGTTTTTT	CATSREIVNTGELFF	TRBV15	TRBJ2-2	NA	few
TGTGCCAGCAGTGAACACCGGGACAGGGTATACAATGAGCAGTTCTTC	CASSEHRDRVYNEQFF	TRBV6-1	TRBJ2-1	TRBD1	NA
TGTGCCAGCAGCTTAGGGGTTGAGCAGTTCTTC	CASSLGVEQFF	TRBV11-2	TRBJ2-1	NA	many
TGTGCCAGCAGCCGGGGGAGCGACAATCAGCCCCAGCATTTT	CASSRGSDNQPQHF	TRBV16	TRBJ1-5	NA	NA
TGTGCCAGCAGTCAGGACAGGGGGGATCAGCCCCAGCATTTT	CASSQDRGDQPQHF	TRBV2	TRBJ1-5	TRBD1	many
TGTGCCAGCAGCTTAGCGCTGGGGGATACGCAGTATTTT	CASSLALGDTQYF	TRBV7-9	TRBJ2-3	NA	few
TGTGCCAGCACCCCGGTCGGGGACCTAGCCAAAAACATTCAGTACTTC	CASTPVGDLAKNIQYF	TRBV12-3/TRBV12-4	TRBJ2-4	NA	many
TGTGCCAGCAGCTACCTTCGTTCGCGGGGAGGCGTCTACGAGCAGTACTTC	CASSYLRSRGGVYEQYF	TRBV13	TRBJ2-7	NA	NA
TGTGCCAGCAGTTTCCTCGATGACAATGAGCAGTTCTTC	CASSFLDDNEQFF	TRBV27	TRBJ2-1	NA	few
TGTGCCACCAGCGAGGGGAACAGTTGGTCCGGGAATCAGCCCCAGCATTTT	CATSEGNSWSGNQPQHF	TRBV15	TRBJ1-5	NA	NA
TGTGCCAGCAGCTTAGGCGACAGATACAATGAGCAGTTCTTC	CASSLGDRYNEQFF	TRBV7-2	TRBJ2-1	NA	many
TGCAGTGCTAGAACCCCTGAGACTAATATATACAATGAGCAGTTCTTC	CSARTPETNIYNEQFF	TRBV20-1	TRBJ2-1	NA	NA
TGTGCCAGCAGCCCCGACAGGGTTTTCTCGAACACCGGGGAGCTGTTTTTT	CASSPDRVFSNTGELFF	TRBV7-8	TRBJ2-2	TRBD1	NA
TGTGCCAGCAGTAGATCAGGGGCAACTAATGAAAAACTGTTTTTT	CASSRSGATNEKLFF	TRBV12-3/TRBV12-4	TRBJ1-4	NA	many
TGTGCCAGCAGCGGGGGGAAGAAAAGTGAAGCTTTCTTT	CASSGGKKSEAFF	TRBV7-9	TRBJ1-1	NA	few
TGTGCCATCAGTGAAGGGGAGGAAGATACGCAGTATTTT	CAISEGEEDTQYF	TRBV10-3	TRBJ2-3	NA	NA
TGCGCCAGCAGCTCGAGAGCTGGGGGGCCCGACGGCTACACCTTC	CASSSRAGGPDGYTF	TRBV5-1	TRBJ1-2	NA	few
TGTGCCAGCAGCCCGGGGTACCAAGAGACCCAGTACTTC	CASSPGYQETQYF	TRBV7-2	TRBJ2-5	NA	many
TGTGCCAGCAGCTTAGAACAGGGCATAGATACGCAGTATTTT	CASSLEQGIDTQYF	TRBV7-9	TRBJ2-3	NA	few
TGCAGCGTTGGAGCAGCGAAATACGAGCAGTACTTC	CSVGAAKYEQYF	TRBV29-1	TRBJ2-7	NA	few
TGTGCCAGCAGTTTACTCCCTCGACATGGCACTGAAGCTTTCTTT	CASSLLPRHGTEAFF	TRBV27	TRBJ1-1	NA	many
TGTGCCAGCAGCCCCCCGGGCGCGTACCAAGAGACCCAGTACTTC	CASSPPGAYQETQYF	TRBV11-2	TRBJ2-5	NA	NA
TGTGCCAGCAGCTCGCTGGGTCACCCCCAGCATTTT	CASSSLGHPQHF	TRBV11-2	TRBJ1-5	NA	many
TGTGCCAGCAGCTTAGACAGGCTTGCAAGGACCCAGTACTTC	CASSLDRLARTQYF	TRBV13	TRBJ2-5	NA	NA
TGTGCCAGCAGTTTATTAAAGGACTATCAGCCCCAGCATTTT	CASSLLKDYQPQHF	TRBV12-3/TRBV12-4	TRBJ1-5	NA	few
TGTGCCAGCAGCTTTGCAAGCACAGATACGCAGTATTTT	CASSFASTDTQYF	TRBV5-6	TRBJ2-3	NA	many
TGTGCCAGCAGTGAAGGACGGGGGTTCGAGGGCTACACCTTC	CASSEGRGFEGYTF	TRBV6-4	TRBJ1-2	NA	few
TGTGCTAGTGATAGGGCGGTTGGAAACACCATATATTTT	CASDRAVGNTIYF	TRBV12-5	TRBJ1-3	NA	NA
TGTGCCAGCAGCCAGGTACGGGGGTCGCCCCAGCATTTT	CASSQVRGSPQHF	TRBV3-1	TRBJ1-5	NA	few
TGTGCCAGCAGCTTAGCCTGGACAGGGGACCACAATGAGCAGTTCTTC	CASSLAWTGDHNEQFF	TRBV7-6	TRBJ2-1	TRBD1	few
TGCAGTGCTGGGGATACAGGGAAAGGAAACACCATATATTTT	CSAGDTGKGNTIYF	TRBV20-1	TRBJ1-3	NA	NA